This TCR beta chain was obtained from a study of blood T cell repertoires in COVID-19. Study summary: From T cells, B-cell-depleted T cells, or PBMCs came the material, which was cDNA or gDNA.

Methods used by the authors: Reference gene primer amplification in the assay estimated nucleated cell counts. Assay used: immunoSEQ multiplex PCR; TCRdb lists only in-frame clones, some missing. That table supplies the V and J calls and clone size; D and trimming were determined from the DNA. Counted here are fewer than 70,000 clones, 88% occurring once; the ten biggest clones make up roughly 2.4%. The CDR3 runs 14 residues. Per germline, CDR1 SGHRS and CDR2 YFSETQ. V was shortened by 0 bases and J by 6 bases, with 10 bases between the two germline ends. This sequence joins TRBV5-1 and TRBJ2-1; a weak D match, TRBD2 (5 bases). This clonotype originated in a human donor in a cohort sampled during active COVID-19. Sample: peripheral blood. CDR3 region: CASSLVEASNEQFF. For the CDR3, the DNA is TGCGCCAGCAGCTTGGTGGAGGCAAGCAATGAGCAGTTCTTC.